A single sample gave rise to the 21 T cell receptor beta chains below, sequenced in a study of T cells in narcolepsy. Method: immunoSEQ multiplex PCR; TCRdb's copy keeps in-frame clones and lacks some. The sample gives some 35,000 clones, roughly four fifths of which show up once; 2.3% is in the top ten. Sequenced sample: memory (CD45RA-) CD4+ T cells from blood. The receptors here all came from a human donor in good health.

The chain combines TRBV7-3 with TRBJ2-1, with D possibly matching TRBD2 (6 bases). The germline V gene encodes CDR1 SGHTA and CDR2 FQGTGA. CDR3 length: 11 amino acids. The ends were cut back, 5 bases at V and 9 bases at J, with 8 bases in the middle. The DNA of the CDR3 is TGTGCCAGCAGCCCCGGGGGTGAGCAGTTCTTC. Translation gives CASSPGGEQFF.

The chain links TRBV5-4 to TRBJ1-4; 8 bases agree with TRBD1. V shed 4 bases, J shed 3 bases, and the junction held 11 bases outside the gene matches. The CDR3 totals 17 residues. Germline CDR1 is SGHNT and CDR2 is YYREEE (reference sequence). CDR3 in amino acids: CASSIRGKQGANEKLFF. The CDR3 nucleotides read TGTGCCAGCAGCATTAGGGGGAAACAGGGGGCTAATGAAAAACTGTTTTTT.

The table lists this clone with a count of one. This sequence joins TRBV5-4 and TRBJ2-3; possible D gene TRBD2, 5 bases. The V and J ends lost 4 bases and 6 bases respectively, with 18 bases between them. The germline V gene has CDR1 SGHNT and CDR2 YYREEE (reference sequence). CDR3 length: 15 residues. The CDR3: CASSPDPGRVDTQYF. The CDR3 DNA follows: TGTGCCAGCAGCCCGGACCCCGGGCGGGTGGATACGCAGTATTTT.

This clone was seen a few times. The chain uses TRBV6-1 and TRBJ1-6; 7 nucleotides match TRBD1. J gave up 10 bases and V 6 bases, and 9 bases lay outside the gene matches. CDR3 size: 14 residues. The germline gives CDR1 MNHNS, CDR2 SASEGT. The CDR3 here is CASRNRQGQSPLHF. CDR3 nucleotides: TGTGCCAGCAGGAATCGACAGGGACAGTCACCCCTCCACTTT.

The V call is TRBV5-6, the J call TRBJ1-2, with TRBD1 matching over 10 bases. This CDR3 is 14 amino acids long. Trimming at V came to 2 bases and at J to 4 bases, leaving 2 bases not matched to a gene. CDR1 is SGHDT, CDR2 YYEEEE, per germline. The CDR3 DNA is TGTGCCAGCAGCTTCCGGGACAGGGGCTATGGCTACACCTTC. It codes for CASSFRDRGYGYTF.

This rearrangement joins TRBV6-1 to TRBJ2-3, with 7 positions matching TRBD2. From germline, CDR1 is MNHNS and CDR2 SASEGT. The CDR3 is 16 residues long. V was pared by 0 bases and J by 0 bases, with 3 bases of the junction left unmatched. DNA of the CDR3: TGTGCCAGCAGTGAAGCGGTCGGGAGGAGCACAGATACGCAGTATTTT. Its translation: CASSEAVGRSTDTQYF.

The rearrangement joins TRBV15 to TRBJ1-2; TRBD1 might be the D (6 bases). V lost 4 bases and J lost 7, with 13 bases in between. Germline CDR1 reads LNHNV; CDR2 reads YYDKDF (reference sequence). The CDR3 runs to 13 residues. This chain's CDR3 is CATSKGGRGGYTF. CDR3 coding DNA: TGTGCCACCAGCAAGGGGGGTAGGGGTGGCTACACCTTC.

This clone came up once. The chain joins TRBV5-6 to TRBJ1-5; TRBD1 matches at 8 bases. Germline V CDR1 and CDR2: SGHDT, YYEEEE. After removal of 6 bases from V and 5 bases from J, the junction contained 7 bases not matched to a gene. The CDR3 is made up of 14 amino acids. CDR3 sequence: CASTQGAGDQPQHF. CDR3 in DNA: TGTGCCAGCACCCAGGGGGCCGGGGATCAGCCCCAGCATTTT.

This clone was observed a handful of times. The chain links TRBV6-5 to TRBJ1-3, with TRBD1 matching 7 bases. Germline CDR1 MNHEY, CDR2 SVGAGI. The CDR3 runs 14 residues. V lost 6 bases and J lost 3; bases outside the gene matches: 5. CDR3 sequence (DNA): TGTGCCAGCAGAACGACAGGGCTTGGAAACACCATATATTTT. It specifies CASRTTGLGNTIYF.

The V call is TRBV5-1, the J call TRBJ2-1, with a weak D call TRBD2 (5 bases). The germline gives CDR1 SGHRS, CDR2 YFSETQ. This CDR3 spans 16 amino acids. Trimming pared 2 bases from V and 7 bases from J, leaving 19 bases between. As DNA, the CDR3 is TGCGCCAGCAGCTTACTAGGAACCACAGAGGTGAATGAGCAGTTCTTC. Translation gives CASSLLGTTEVNEQFF.

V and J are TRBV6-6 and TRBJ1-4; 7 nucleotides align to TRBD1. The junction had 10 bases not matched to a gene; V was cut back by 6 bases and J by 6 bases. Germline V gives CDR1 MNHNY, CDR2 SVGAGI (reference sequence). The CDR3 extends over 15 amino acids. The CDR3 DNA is TGTGCCAGCAGGCCCCATTTTGGGACAGATGAAAAACTGTTTTTT. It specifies CASRPHFGTDEKLFF.

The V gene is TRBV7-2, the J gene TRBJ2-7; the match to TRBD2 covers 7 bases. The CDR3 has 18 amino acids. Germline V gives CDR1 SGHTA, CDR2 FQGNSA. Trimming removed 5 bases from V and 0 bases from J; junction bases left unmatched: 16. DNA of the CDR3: TGTGCCAGCAGCGTACGGAGATCTAGCGGAGGTAGCTCCTACGAGCAGTACTTC. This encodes CASSVRRSSGGSSYEQYF.

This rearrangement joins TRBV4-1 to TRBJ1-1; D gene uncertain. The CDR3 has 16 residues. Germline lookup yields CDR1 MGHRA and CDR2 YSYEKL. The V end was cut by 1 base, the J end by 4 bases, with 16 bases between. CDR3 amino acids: CASSQGPGSFGTEAFF. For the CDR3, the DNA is TGCGCCAGCAGCCAAGGCCCGGGTTCTTTTGGCACTGAAGCTTTCTTT.

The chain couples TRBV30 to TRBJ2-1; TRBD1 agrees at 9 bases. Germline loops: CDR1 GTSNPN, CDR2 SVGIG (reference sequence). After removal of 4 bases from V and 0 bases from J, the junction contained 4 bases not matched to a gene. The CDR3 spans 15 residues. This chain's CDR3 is CAWTPGQGSYNEQFF. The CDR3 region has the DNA TGTGCCTGGACCCCGGGACAGGGCTCCTACAATGAGCAGTTCTTC.

The CDR3 is CASSQAGTGGRDEQFF. The DNA of the CDR3 is TGTGCCAGCAGCCAGGCCGGGACAGGGGGCCGAGATGAGCAGTTCTTC. V gene TRBV4-2 combines with J gene TRBJ2-1; TRBD1 matches at 12 bases. CDR1 is LGHNA and CDR2 is YNFKEQ in the germline V gene. The CDR3 consists of 16 residues. V lost 3 bases, J lost 8 bases, and 8 bases stayed unmatched.

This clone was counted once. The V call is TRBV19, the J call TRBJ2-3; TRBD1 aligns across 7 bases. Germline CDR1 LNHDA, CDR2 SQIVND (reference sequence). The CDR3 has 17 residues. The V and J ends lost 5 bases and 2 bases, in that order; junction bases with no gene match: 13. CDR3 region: CASSSGGPHTLTDTQYF. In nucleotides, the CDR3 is TGTGCCAGTAGTTCAGGGGGACCCCATACCCTCACAGATACGCAGTATTTT. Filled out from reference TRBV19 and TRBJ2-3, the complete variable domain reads DGGITQSPKYLFRKEGQNVTLSCEQNLNHDAMYWYRQDPGQGLRLIYYSQIVNDFQKGDIAEGYSVSREKKESFPLTVTSAQKNPTAFYLCASSSGGPHTLTDTQYFGPGTRLTVL.

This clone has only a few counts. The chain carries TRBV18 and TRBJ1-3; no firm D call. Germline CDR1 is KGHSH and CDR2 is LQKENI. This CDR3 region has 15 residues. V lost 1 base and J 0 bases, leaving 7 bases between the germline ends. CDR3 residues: CASSPRKDSGNTIYF. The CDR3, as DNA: TGTGCCAGCTCACCACGAAAGGACTCTGGAAACACCATATATTTT.

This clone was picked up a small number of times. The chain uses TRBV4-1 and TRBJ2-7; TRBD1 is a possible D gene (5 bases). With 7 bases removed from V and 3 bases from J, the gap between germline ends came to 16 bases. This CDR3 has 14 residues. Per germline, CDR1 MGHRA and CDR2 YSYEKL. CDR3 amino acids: CASIYGAGFYEQYF. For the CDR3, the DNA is TGCGCCAGCATCTATGGAGCAGGGTTCTACGAGCAGTACTTC.

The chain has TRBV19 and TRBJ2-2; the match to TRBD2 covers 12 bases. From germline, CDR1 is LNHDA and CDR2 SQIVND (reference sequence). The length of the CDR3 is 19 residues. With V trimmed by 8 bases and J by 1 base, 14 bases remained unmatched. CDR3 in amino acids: CASQLLGLAGRGNTGELFF. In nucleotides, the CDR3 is TGTGCCAGTCAACTTTTGGGACTAGCGGGCCGGGGGAACACCGGGGAGCTGTTTTTT. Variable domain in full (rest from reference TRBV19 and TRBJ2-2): DGGITQSPKYLFRKEGQNVTLSCEQNLNHDAMYWYRQDPGQGLRLIYYSQIVNDFQKGDIAEGYSVSREKKESFPLTVTSAQKNPTAFYLCASQLLGLAGRGNTGELFFGEGSRLTVL.

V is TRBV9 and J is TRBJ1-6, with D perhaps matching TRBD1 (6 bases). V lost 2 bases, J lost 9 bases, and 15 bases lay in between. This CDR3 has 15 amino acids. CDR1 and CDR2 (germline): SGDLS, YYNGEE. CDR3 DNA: TGTGCCAGCAGCGTGGGCCAGGGGAAGGGTTCACCCCTCCACTTT. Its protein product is CASSVGQGKGSPLHF. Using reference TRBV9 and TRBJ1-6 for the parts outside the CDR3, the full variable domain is DSGVTQTPKHLITATGQRVTLRCSPRSGDLSVYWYQQSLDQGLQFLIQYYNGEERAKGNILERFSAQQFPDLHSELNLSSLELGDSALYFCASSVGQGKGSPLHFGNGTRLTVT.

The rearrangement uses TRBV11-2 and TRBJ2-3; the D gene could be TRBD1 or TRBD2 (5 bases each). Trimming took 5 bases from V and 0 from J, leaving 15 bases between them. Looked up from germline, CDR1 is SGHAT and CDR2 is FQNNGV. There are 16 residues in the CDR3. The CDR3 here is CASSIRDAQSTDTQYF. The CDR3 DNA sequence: TGTGCCAGCAGCATCCGGGACGCCCAGAGCACAGATACGCAGTATTTT.